Listed below are T cell receptor beta chains from one sample, sequenced in a study of blood T cells in healthy people across ages. TCRdb passed the 5' RACE reads through MiXCR, listing each CDR3 protein once. The data contain 1.5 million to 2 million distinct CDR3 sequences, 40% to 55% of them singletons. Material for sequencing was blood. Receptors were obtained from a woman in her forties in good health. Each CDR3 is given with its conserved first and last residue. The D gene is left open where the match is weak. The size of a clone is reported for some rows only, either as once, few or many, or as a class for expanded clones.

j_call clone_size v_call d_call cdr3_aa cdr3_nt
TRBJ1-1 once TRBV20-1 TRBD1 CSARPGQGATKNTEAFF TGCAGTGCTAGACCCGGACAGGGGGCTACGAAGAACACTGAAGCTTTCTTT
TRBJ2-4 few TRBV7-9 NA CASSWGRDMKNIQYF TGTGCCAGCAGCTGGGGTCGGGACATGAAAAACATTCAGTACTTC
TRBJ2-3 few TRBV6-5 NA CASSYSPPPGTDTQYF TGTGCCAGCAGTTACTCTCCTCCCCCGGGTACAGATACGCAGTATTTT
TRBJ1-2 NA TRBV11-2 NA CASSLDQGSHGYTF TGTGCCAGCAGCTTAGACCAGGGCTCACATGGCTACACCTTC
TRBJ2-7 few TRBV20-1 NA CSARGGSPYEQYF TGCAGTGCTAGAGGTGGCAGTCCCTACGAGCAGTACTTC
TRBJ2-4 few TRBV28 TRBD2 CASSLAGGLSKNIQYF TGTGCCAGCAGTTTGGCGGGGGGGCTTAGCAAAAACATTCAGTACTTC
TRBJ2-1 few TRBV7-2 NA CASSFDQGFKDEQFF TGTGCCAGCAGCTTCGATCAGGGGTTCAAAGATGAGCAGTTCTTC
TRBJ2-1 few TRBV13 TRBD2 CASSHTRTSETRQFLDEQFF TGTGCCAGCAGCCATACCCGGACTAGCGAGACACGACAGTTTTTAGATGAGCAGTTCTTC
TRBJ2-7 NA TRBV7-2 NA CASSPLGVSSYEQYF TGTGCCAGCAGCCCCCTAGGCGTAAGCTCCTACGAGCAGTACTTC
TRBJ2-3 NA TRBV5-1 NA CASYGESTDTQYF TGCGCCAGTTACGGGGAATCCACAGATACGCAGTATTTT
TRBJ2-7 few TRBV7-9 TRBD2 CASSSGLDYEQYF TGTGCCAGCAGCTCGGGACTAGATTACGAGCAGTACTTC
TRBJ2-1 NA TRBV20-1 NA CSARDRAAGEQFF TGCAGTGCTAGAGATAGGGCCGCGGGTGAGCAGTTCTTC
TRBJ1-1 NA TRBV12-3/TRBV12-4 NA CASSLARRGSTEAFF TGTGCCAGCAGTTTAGCGCGACGGGGAAGCACTGAAGCTTTCTTT
TRBJ2-3 few TRBV9 NA CASSVGEGQKTDTQYF TGTGCCAGCAGCGTAGGAGAAGGACAGAAGACAGATACGCAGTATTTT
TRBJ1-2 NA TRBV6-5 NA CASSTGRINYGYTF TGTGCCAGCAGTACGGGACGGATTAACTATGGCTACACCTTC
TRBJ1-5 once TRBV10-3 TRBD1 CAISRRQGNQPQHF TGTGCCATCTCCCGGCGACAGGGGAACCAGCCCCAGCATTTT
TRBJ1-5 once TRBV9 NA CASSEGDRNQPQHF TGTGCCAGCAGCGAAGGAGACAGGAATCAGCCCCAGCATTTT
TRBJ1-5 NA TRBV7-9 NA CASSSSKSYSNQPQHF TGTGCCAGCAGCTCAAGCAAGAGCTATAGCAATCAGCCCCAGCATTTT
TRBJ2-5 NA TRBV15 NA CATRGLEETQYF TGTGCCACCAGGGGACTGGAAGAGACCCAGTACTTC
TRBJ2-1 NA TRBV20-1 TRBD1 CSAGTGNYNEQFF TGCAGTGCTGGGACAGGGAACTACAATGAGCAGTTCTTC
TRBJ1-2 NA TRBV28 NA CASSTLGGANYGYTF TGTGCCAGCAGTACCCTGGGAGGCGCTAACTATGGCTACACCTTC
TRBJ1-1 NA TRBV18 NA CASSPDSVNTEAFF TGTGCCAGCTCACCGGACAGTGTGAACACTGAAGCTTTCTTT
TRBJ2-3 NA TRBV24-1 TRBD1 CATSDFARDRTSQYF TGTGCCACCAGTGATTTCGCCCGGGACAGAACTTCGCAGTATTTT
TRBJ2-5 NA TRBV9 NA CASSVERNRFRETQYF TGTGCCAGCAGCGTAGAAAGGAACAGGTTCAGAGAGACCCAGTACTTC
TRBJ2-6 NA TRBV10-2 NA CASSEFWRPSGANVLTF TGCGCCAGCAGTGAGTTTTGGCGGCCCTCTGGGGCCAACGTCCTGACTTTC
TRBJ2-3 NA TRBV9 TRBD1 CASSAGQYSTDTQYF TGTGCCAGCAGCGCGGGACAGTACTCCACAGATACGCAGTATTTT
TRBJ2-1 few TRBV5-5 TRBD1 CASSFGQGLNEQFF TGTGCCAGCAGCTTCGGACAGGGTTTGAATGAGCAGTTCTTC
TRBJ2-5 NA TRBV7-8 NA CASIPLYTKETQYF TGTGCCAGCATCCCACTATATACGAAAGAGACCCAGTACTTC
TRBJ2-7 NA TRBV29-1 TRBD2 CSVEDGTSGTYEQYF TGCAGCGTTGAAGATGGGACTAGCGGGACCTACGAGCAGTACTTC
TRBJ1-2 NA TRBV7-6 TRBD1 CASSLDLGQGENYGYTF TGTGCCAGCAGCTTAGACCTGGGACAGGGAGAAAACTATGGCTACACCTTC
TRBJ2-7 NA TRBV20-1 TRBD2 CSAGIAGGSSYEQYF TGCAGTGCTGGTATAGCGGGGGGATCCTCCTACGAGCAGTACTTC
TRBJ2-3 NA TRBV5-1 NA CASSLGWVVDTQYF TGCGCCAGCAGCTTGGGTTGGGTCGTGGATACGCAGTATTTT
TRBJ2-7 NA TRBV20-1 TRBD1 CSARRQGGEQYF TGCAGTGCTCGCAGACAGGGTGGCGAGCAGTACTTC